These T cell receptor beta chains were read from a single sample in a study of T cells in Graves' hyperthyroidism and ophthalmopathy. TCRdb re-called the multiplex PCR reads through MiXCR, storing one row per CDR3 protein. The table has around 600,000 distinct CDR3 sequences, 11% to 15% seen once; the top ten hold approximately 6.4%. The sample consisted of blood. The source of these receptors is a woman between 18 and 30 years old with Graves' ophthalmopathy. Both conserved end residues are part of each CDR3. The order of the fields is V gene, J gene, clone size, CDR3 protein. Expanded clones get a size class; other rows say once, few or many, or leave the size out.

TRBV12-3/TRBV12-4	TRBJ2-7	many	CASRLGGYSSYEQYF
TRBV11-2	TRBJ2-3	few	CASSLGAGFPTDTQYF
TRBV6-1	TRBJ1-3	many	CASSESFSSTSGNTIYF
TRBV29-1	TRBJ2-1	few	CSAQGAGGRVGEQFF
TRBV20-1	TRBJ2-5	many	CSARGVHVGEETQYF
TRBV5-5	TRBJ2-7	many	CASSFGPGTPSYEQYF
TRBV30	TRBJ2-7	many	CASSLLPTGPEQYF
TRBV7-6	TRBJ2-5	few	CASSFVSGEFQYF
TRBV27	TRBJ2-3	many	CASSLTSGYPAVGTDTQYF
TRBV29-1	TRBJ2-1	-	CSAESSYNEQFF
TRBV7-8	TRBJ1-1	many	CASSFVTLGQGEAFF
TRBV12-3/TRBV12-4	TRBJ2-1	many	CASSLEREKHEQFF
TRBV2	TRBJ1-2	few	CASTEQNRVYGYTF
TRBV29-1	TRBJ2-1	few	CSAPDTYNEQFF
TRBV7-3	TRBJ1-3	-	CASRPGSSGNTIYF
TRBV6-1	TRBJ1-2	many	CASSEYMDRTINYGYTF
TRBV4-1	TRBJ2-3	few	CASSQDSGLAGGDTDTQYF
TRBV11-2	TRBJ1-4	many	CASSTAPGAFNEKLFF
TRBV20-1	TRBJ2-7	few	CSARGASGAYEQYF
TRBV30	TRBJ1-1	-	CAWGEGAVDTEAFF
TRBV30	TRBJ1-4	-	CAWSAGLLNEKLFF
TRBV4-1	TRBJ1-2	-	CASSQVQGAVAYGYTF
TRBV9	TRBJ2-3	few	CASSVRGEGPSTDTQYF
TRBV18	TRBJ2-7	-	CASSPHRDHEQYF
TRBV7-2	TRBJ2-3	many	CASSLELASDTQYF
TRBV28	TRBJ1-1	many	CASKTGGGVTEAFF
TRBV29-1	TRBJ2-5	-	CSVEGRGANTRETQYF
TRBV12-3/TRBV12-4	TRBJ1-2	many	CASSLLLRGDNYGYTF
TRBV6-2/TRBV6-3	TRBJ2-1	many	CASSPAGQGSYNEQFF
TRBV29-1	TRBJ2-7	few	CSKRGAYEQYF
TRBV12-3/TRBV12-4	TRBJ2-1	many	CASSWTSGGGYNKQFF
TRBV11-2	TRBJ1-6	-	CASSLSRGGSYNSPLHF
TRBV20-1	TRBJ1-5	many	CSARDSNQPQHF
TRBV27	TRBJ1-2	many	CASSPPLGTAHNYGYTF
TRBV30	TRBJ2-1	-	CAWTAGTSGNNEQFF
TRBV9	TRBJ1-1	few	CASSVAGSGFTEAFF
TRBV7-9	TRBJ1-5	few	CASSPLGETPQHF
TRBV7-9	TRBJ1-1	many	CASSLDRGGTEAFF
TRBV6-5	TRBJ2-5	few	CASKGRLQETQYF
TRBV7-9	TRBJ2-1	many	CASYEETNEQFF
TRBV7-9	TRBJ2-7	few	CASSPRRWESSYEQYF
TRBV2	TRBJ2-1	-	CASSVSPGVVNEQFF
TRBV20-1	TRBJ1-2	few	CSARPLLGRRYTF
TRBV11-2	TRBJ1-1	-	CASSAVVAEAFF
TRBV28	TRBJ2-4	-	CVSSYSPQNIQYF
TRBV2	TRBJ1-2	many	CASSKDIPDGYTF
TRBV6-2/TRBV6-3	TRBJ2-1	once	CASSRTGLNEQLF